This entry features one T cell receptor (beta chain) sequence. Its specificity is not known. This entry belongs to a study of radiotherapy plus CTLA-4 blockade in lung cancer. Study in general: Objective responses arose in approximately 19% of patients, and 25% to 40% experienced disease control. Study-wide results and limits: Clones derived from tumor TCRs expanded in blood after radiotherapy plus ipilimumab.

The table came from immunoSEQ multiplex PCR; TCRdb's copy has only in-frame clones and leaves some out. The table lists around 53,000 clones, 65% to 90% of them singletons. CDR1 and CDR2 (germline): SGHDN, FVKESK. The CDR3 is 15 amino acids. The germline V and J ends were trimmed by 4 bases and 0 bases, with 10 bases remaining between them. The sample consisted of peripheral blood, taken from a patient treated with radiotherapy plus ipilimumab. The V gene is TRBV14, the J gene TRBJ2-4, with TRBD2 as a possible D gene (5 bases). This sequence was found in a human donor with non-small cell lung cancer that progressed on radiotherapy plus ipilimumab. Some clones in this sample may be carry-over from other donors' samples. This CDR3 is CASSLGDLAKNIQYF. For the CDR3, the DNA is TGTGCCAGCAGCCTCGGGGATCTAGCCAAAAACATTCAGTACTTC.